These T cell receptor beta chains were read from a single sample in a study of T cells in Graves' hyperthyroidism and ophthalmopathy. MiXCR, run by TCRdb on the multiplex PCR reads, gives a single entry per CDR3 protein. The sample lists around 700,000 distinct CDR3 sequences, 30% to 40% occurring once. Sequencing input: blood. The receptors were sampled from a woman in her thirties or forties with Graves' hyperthyroidism. The CDR3 runs from the conserved cysteine through the conserved F or W. Only part of the rows carry a size: once, few, many, or a class if the clone is expanded.

j_call clone_size v_call cdr3_aa
TRBJ1-4 few TRBV12-3/TRBV12-4 CASSLDNPRATNEKLFF
TRBJ1-2 many TRBV7-2 CASSLWGRGYGYTF
TRBJ2-7 - TRBV7-8 CASSHPGRELHEQYF
TRBJ1-3 - TRBV7-8 CASSPRHEAYSGNTIYF
TRBJ2-2 few TRBV4-3 CASSSRTVLRTGELFF
TRBJ2-2 - TRBV10-3 CASSRGGADAGELFF
TRBJ2-7 - TRBV5-1 CASSSGTGGKEQYF
TRBJ2-7 - TRBV5-1 CASSADPGTGGPQQYF
TRBJ1-5 few TRBV20-1 CSAKDANSNQPQHF
TRBJ2-7 many TRBV2 CASRGLAGRSEQYF
TRBJ1-2 many TRBV20-1 CSATGGYGYTF
TRBJ1-5 many TRBV19 CASATGQSNQPQHF
TRBJ1-3 few TRBV20-1 CSASRELGNTIYF
TRBJ1-5 - TRBV12-5 CASGLVRDRNQPQHF
TRBJ2-7 few TRBV4-3 CASSHPGESYEQYF
TRBJ1-4 - TRBV7-2 CASSLGDTNEKLFF
TRBJ1-2 - TRBV7-2 CASSSLGYGYTF
TRBJ2-5 many TRBV20-1 CSAQTGVQETQYF
TRBJ2-7 once TRBV7-2 CASSSGASQTDEQYF
TRBJ1-5 many TRBV7-9 CASSHQQGGRDQPQHF
TRBJ1-5 - TRBV12-3/TRBV12-4 CASSPDWRHEHF
TRBJ2-7 - TRBV7-9 CASRPELAGGFYEQYF
TRBJ1-5 many TRBV20-1 CSASGSDGSGGLDQPQHF
TRBJ2-7 few TRBV7-4 CASSPAPGRAYEQYF
TRBJ2-7 many TRBV7-8 CASSLDAGWDYEQYF
TRBJ2-7 few TRBV6-1 CASSEVWSYEQYF
TRBJ2-3 few TRBV15 CATSREPVADTQYF
TRBJ2-2 - TRBV19 CASSILLGEPFF
TRBJ1-5 many TRBV2 CASRETGASNQPQHF
TRBJ1-5 - TRBV10-3 CASSEPGVQPQHF
TRBJ1-5 many TRBV25-1 CASSEVYSNQPQHF
TRBJ2-2 few TRBV19 CASTPLTGAGELFF
TRBJ2-1 - TRBV7-6 CASRGQGMESSYNEQFF
TRBJ2-2 many TRBV10-3 CAISGGGPGTGELFF
TRBJ2-2 - TRBV7-2 CASSPTGGNGELFF
TRBJ2-5 few TRBV12-3/TRBV12-4 CASSLLTGGRETQYF
TRBJ2-7 - TRBV2 CASRGEAGVTYEQYF
TRBJ1-1 few TRBV20-1 CSAKGGGGNTEAFF
TRBJ1-1 - TRBV29-1 CSVVGPRGQTIPTEAFF
TRBJ2-7 - TRBV4-3 CASSQDGDSYEQYF
TRBJ1-5 few TRBV12-3/TRBV12-4 CASSYFGPSNQPQHF
TRBJ1-2 - TRBV10-1 CAPQGQGASGYTF
TRBJ1-2 few TRBV29-1 CSVDPGQGSGYTF
TRBJ2-2 few TRBV10-3 CAISDRIILNTGELFF
TRBJ2-2 many TRBV24-1 CATLDRYTGELFF
TRBJ2-5 - TRBV28 CASSYPQRGEETQYF
TRBJ2-7 - TRBV6-5 CASSYNRQVLEQYF
TRBJ2-2 - TRBV19 CASSIVGGPNTGELFF
TRBJ2-2 many TRBV7-3 CASSPGALVELFF
TRBJ1-6 many TRBV5-4 CASSQNKLPANSPLHF
TRBJ2-5 - TRBV4-1 CASSQEPQLAGETQYF
TRBJ2-7 few TRBV5-8 CASSFMGVSYEQYF
TRBJ1-1 few TRBV5-1 CASSLATRGMDTEAFF
TRBJ2-7 - TRBV7-3 CSSSQEGSLGYEQYF
TRBJ1-2 - TRBV7-6 CASSLEHETGYGYTF
TRBJ2-6 once TRBV6-6 CASSYSGLGGANVLTF
TRBJ1-1 many TRBV2 CASSVVNTEAFF
TRBJ2-7 - TRBV7-2 CASSPQYSGETYEQYF
TRBJ2-7 many TRBV5-1 CASSLDRADEQYF